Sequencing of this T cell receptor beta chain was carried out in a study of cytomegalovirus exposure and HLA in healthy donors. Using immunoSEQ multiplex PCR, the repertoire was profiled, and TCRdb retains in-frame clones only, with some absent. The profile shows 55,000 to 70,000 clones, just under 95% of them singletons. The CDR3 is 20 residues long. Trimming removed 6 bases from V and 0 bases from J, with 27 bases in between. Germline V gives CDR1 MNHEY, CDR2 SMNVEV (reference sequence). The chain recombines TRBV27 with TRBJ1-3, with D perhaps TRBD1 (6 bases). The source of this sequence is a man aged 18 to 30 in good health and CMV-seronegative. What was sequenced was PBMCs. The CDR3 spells CASSPYSPPRQAYSGNTIYF. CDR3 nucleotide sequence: TGTGCCAGCAGCCCCTATTCCCCGCCCAGACAGGCCTACTCTGGAAACACCATATATTTT.